This T cell receptor beta chain appears in the sequencing data of a study of cytomegalovirus exposure and HLA in healthy donors. Study-wide findings and caveats: The study recorded some 160 TCR beta chains that were cytomegalovirus-associated.

Vbeta (60) and Jbeta (13) primers were used in the PCR. TCRdb's table, derived via immunoSEQ multiplex PCR, lists solely in-frame clones and lacks some. The table lists under 200,000 clones, approximately 80% of them singletons, with approximately 6.7% in the top ten. Of note for this clone: Its specificity is not known.

Germline lookup yields CDR1 SNHLY and CDR2 FYNNEI. With 5 bases removed from V and 0 bases from J, the gap between germline ends came to 14 bases. The CDR3 has 16 residues. Sequencing was done on a sample of PBMCs. This clonotype was obtained from a male donor in good health and CMV-seropositive. The genes are TRBV2 and TRBJ2-1; D possibly corresponds to TRBD2 (5 bases). DNA for the CDR3: TGTGCCAGCAGTTACATGAGCGGCAGCTCCTACAATGAGCAGTTCTTC. Protein: CASSYMSGSSYNEQFF. Looking up the rest from reference TRBV2 and TRBJ2-1 gives the full variable domain: EPEVTQTPSHQVTQMGQEVILRCVPISNHLYFYWYRQILGQKVEFLVSFYNNEISEKSEIFDDQFSVERPDGSNFTLKIRSTKLEDSAMYFCASSYMSGSSYNEQFFGPGTRLTVL.